A single sample is the source of the 11 T cell receptor beta chains below, sequenced in a study of OX40 agonist ivuxolimab in advanced cancers. The table came from immunoSEQ multiplex PCR; TCRdb's copy has only in-frame clones and leaves some out. The sample has 25,000 to 30,000 clones, around 79% seen once. Sequenced material: CD4+ or CD8+ T cells sorted from blood, taken in a trial of the OX40 agonist ivuxolimab. These receptors were taken from an adult with an advanced solid tumor such as melanoma, head and neck, liver or kidney cancer.

The chain combines TRBV11-2 with TRBJ2-7; possible D gene TRBD1, 6 bases. The length of the CDR3 is 14 residues. V was clipped by 1 base and J by 3 bases, with 10 bases between them. Germline lookup yields CDR1 SGHAT and CDR2 FQNNGV. CDR3: CASSLGQGYYEQYF. Here the CDR3 DNA reads TGTGCCAGCAGCTTAGGGCAGGGGTACTACGAGCAGTACTTC.

The table lists this clone with a few counts. The V gene is TRBV11-3, the J gene TRBJ2-1, with D unresolved. This CDR3 spans 16 amino acids. Germline V gene sequence: CDR1 SGHNT, CDR2 YENEEA. Trimming took 5 bases from V and 9 from J, leaving 23 bases between them. CDR3 nucleotide sequence: TGTGCCAGCAGCCTCTCCTTAGCTTCCTCTAGGCCTGAGCAGTTCTTC. It translates to CASSLSLASSRPEQFF.

The chain employs TRBV29-1 and TRBJ2-7; D ambiguous. The CDR3 loop spans 11 amino acids. V dropped 7 bases and J dropped 3 bases, with 10 bases sitting between them. Germline CDR1 is SQVTM and CDR2 is ANQGSEA. The CDR3 here is CSGRDRYEQYF. CDR3 nucleotide sequence: TGCAGCGGGAGAGATCGCTACGAGCAGTACTTC.

This sequence joins TRBV15 and TRBJ1-2; 8 bases are shared with TRBD1. The ends lost 4 bases at V and 3 bases at J; junction bases unmatched: 1. This CDR3 spans 13 amino acids. CDR1 and CDR2 (germline): LNHNV, YYDKDF (reference sequence). DNA for the CDR3: TGTGCCACCAGCACAGGGGGCGACTATGGCTACACCTTC. Its protein is CATSTGGDYGYTF.

A few counts support this clone. The V and J genes are TRBV7-9 and TRBJ2-1; possibly TRBD1 for D (6 bases). Between the trimmed V and J ends, which lost 5 bases and 1 base, there was a span of 15 bases. CDR1 is SEHNR and CDR2 is FQNEAQ in the germline V gene (reference sequence). The CDR3 runs 16 residues. CDR3 amino acids: CASSPRAGESYNEQFF. CDR3 in DNA: TGTGCCAGCAGCCCCCGTGCAGGGGAATCCTACAATGAGCAGTTCTTC.

J is TRBJ2-5 and V is TRBV4-1, with TRBD1 matching over 8 bases. The CDR3 sequence is 14 residues long. V lost 3 bases, J lost 4 bases, and 4 bases stayed unmatched. Germline V gives CDR1 MGHRA, CDR2 YSYEKL. This CDR3 reads CASSHGQGGETQYF. For the CDR3, the DNA is TGCGCCAGCAGCCATGGACAGGGAGGAGAGACCCAGTACTTC.

The V and J genes are TRBV5-6 and TRBJ2-1; D gene unclear. Germline V gives CDR1 SGHDT, CDR2 YYEEEE. The CDR3 is 13 residues long. Between the trimmed V and J ends, which lost 0 bases and 5 bases, there was a span of 6 bases. The CDR3 bases are TGTGCCAGCAGCTTGGGGACCCACAATGAGCAGTTCTTC. Translation: CASSLGTHNEQFF.

The rearrangement links TRBV2 to TRBJ1-2; the D gene is possibly TRBD1 (5 bases). CDR1 is SNHLY and CDR2 is FYNNEI in the germline V gene. The ends were cut back, 6 bases at V and 6 bases at J, with 17 bases in the middle. The CDR3 loop spans 14 amino acids. The CDR3 sequence: CASRAWGGRNGYTF. CDR3 in DNA: TGTGCCAGCAGGGCATGGGGGGGTCGCAATGGCTACACCTTC.

This chain links TRBV6-1 with TRBJ1-2; the D gene is possibly TRBD1 (6 bases). The CDR3 is 15 residues long. Trimming took off 2 bases at V and 3 bases at J, with 13 bases between the two ends. Germline V gene sequence: CDR1 MNHNS, CDR2 SASEGT. CDR3 bases: TGTGCCAGCAGTGAATTGGCAGGGGTGGACTATGGCTACACCTTC. The encoded protein is CASSELAGVDYGYTF.

The chain joins TRBV4-2 to TRBJ2-6; TRBD1 aligns across 7 bases. J was trimmed by 4 bases and V by 4 bases; bases with no gene match: 10. Germline-derived CDR1 and CDR2 are LGHNA and YNFKEQ. The CDR3 covers 17 residues. As DNA, the CDR3 is TGTGCCAGCAGCCTTGACAGGGTACGATCAGGGGCCAACGTCCTGACTTTC. It translates to CASSLDRVRSGANVLTF.

V is TRBV7-9 and J is TRBJ2-5, with TRBD2 identical over 10 bases. The CDR3 is 17 amino acids. Trimming removed 5 bases from V and 2 bases from J; junction bases left unmatched: 11. Germline V gene data show CDR1 as SEHNR and CDR2 as FQNEAQ (reference sequence). CDR3 residues: CASSDAPSGRLQETQYF. Here the CDR3 DNA reads TGTGCCAGCAGCGATGCACCTAGCGGGAGATTGCAAGAGACCCAGTACTTC.